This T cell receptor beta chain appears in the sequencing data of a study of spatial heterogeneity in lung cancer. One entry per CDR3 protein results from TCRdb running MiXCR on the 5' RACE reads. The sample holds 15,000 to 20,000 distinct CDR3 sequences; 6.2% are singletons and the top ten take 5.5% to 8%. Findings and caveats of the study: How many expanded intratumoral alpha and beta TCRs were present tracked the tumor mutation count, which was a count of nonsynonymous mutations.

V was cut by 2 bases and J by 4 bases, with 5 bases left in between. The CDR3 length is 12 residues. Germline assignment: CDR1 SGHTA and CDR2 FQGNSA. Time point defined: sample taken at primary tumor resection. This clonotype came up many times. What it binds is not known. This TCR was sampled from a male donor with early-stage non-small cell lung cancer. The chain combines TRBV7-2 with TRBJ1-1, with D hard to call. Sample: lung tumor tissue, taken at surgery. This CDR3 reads CASSLPATEAFF. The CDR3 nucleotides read TGTGCCAGCAGCTTACCGGCCACTGAAGCTTTCTTT.